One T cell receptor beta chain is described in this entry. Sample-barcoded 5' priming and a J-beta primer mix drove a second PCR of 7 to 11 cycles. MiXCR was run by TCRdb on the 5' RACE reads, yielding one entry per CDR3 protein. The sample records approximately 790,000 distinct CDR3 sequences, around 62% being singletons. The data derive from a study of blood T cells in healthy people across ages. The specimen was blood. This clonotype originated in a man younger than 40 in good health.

The CDR3 loop is CSARTQGGHGTDTQYF. DNA for the CDR3: TGCAGTGCTAGAACTCAAGGGGGACATGGCACAGATACGCAGTATTTT. This chain uses TRBV20-1 with TRBJ2-3; perhaps TRBD1 as D (6 bases). From germline, CDR1 is DFQATT and CDR2 SNEGSKA (reference sequence). CDR3 length: 16 amino acids. The V and J ends lost 2 bases and 1 base respectively, with 16 bases between them.